Listed below are T cell receptor beta chains from one sample, sequenced in a study of Ad26.COV2.S vaccination and SARS-CoV-2 variants. Sequencing was performed with immunoSEQ multiplex PCR; in TCRdb, only in-frame clones are kept and a portion is missing. Of 250,000 or so clones in the sample, about 83% were seen once. This specimen was peripheral blood, taken in a trial of Ad26.COV2.S vaccine versus placebo. These receptor sequences come from a person between 18 and 65 years old who received the Ad26.COV2.S COVID-19 vaccine or a placebo. Both conserved end residues are part of each CDR3. The order of the fields is D gene, V gene, J gene, clone size, CDR3 protein, CDR3 DNA. D genes are given only for firm matches. Not all rows give a size; the values are once, few, many and, for expanded clones, a class.

-	TRBV12-3/TRBV12-4	TRBJ2-7	-	CASSLALGREQYF	TGTGCCAGCAGTTTAGCCCTCGGCCGGGAGCAGTACTTC
-	TRBV19	TRBJ2-2	-	CATTSSGVDTGELFF	TGTGCCACCACATCCTCGGGAGTAGACACCGGGGAGCTGTTTTTT
-	TRBV5-6	TRBJ1-1	-	CASSANFMNTEAFF	TGTGCCAGCAGCGCGAACTTTATGAACACTGAAGCTTTCTTT
TRBD1	TRBV6-6	TRBJ2-2	medium-sized	CASSWDRDTGELFF	TGTGCCAGCAGTTGGGACAGGGACACCGGGGAGCTGTTTTTT
-	TRBV21-1	TRBJ1-5	few	CASSKEETGSNQPQHF	TGTGCCAGCAGCAAGGAAGAGACAGGAAGCAATCAGCCCCAGCATTTT
-	TRBV5-4	TRBJ2-5	-	CASSLPTTGETQYF	TGTGCCAGCAGCTTGCCAACTACAGGAGAGACCCAGTACTTC
TRBD2	TRBV18	TRBJ2-2	once	CASSPGRAGGTGELFF	TGTGCCAGCTCACCCGGGAGAGCGGGAGGCACCGGGGAGCTGTTTTTT
TRBD2	TRBV5-6	TRBJ2-2	-	CASSLASGGSNTGELFF	TGTGCCAGCAGCTTGGCTAGCGGGGGGTCGAACACCGGGGAGCTGTTTTTT
TRBD2	TRBV6-2/TRBV6-3	TRBJ2-3	-	CASTPASGYTDTQYF	TGTGCCAGCACCCCCGCTAGCGGATACACAGATACGCAGTATTTT
-	TRBV28	TRBJ1-1	-	CASSSPSREGVNTEAFF	TGTGCCAGCAGTTCCCCCTCTCGGGAGGGGGTGAACACTGAAGCTTTCTTT
-	TRBV18	TRBJ2-2	-	CASSPGETGELFF	TGTGCCAGCTCACCAGGCGAAACCGGGGAGCTGTTTTTT
-	TRBV19	TRBJ1-2	-	CASSPAGQHYGYTF	TGTGCCAGTAGCCCTGCGGGGCAACACTATGGCTACACCTTC
-	TRBV4-2	TRBJ2-5	-	CASSQEGKGGETQYF	TGTGCCAGCAGCCAAGAGGGTAAGGGGGGAGAGACCCAGTACTTC
-	TRBV7-2	TRBJ2-5	-	CASSSLGAGPQETQYF	TGTGCCAGCAGCTCCCTCGGGGCGGGACCCCAAGAGACCCAGTACTTC
TRBD1	TRBV4-3	TRBJ1-1	-	CASSQGTGVVGTEAFF	TGCGCCAGCAGCCAAGGGACAGGGGTTGTAGGTACTGAAGCTTTCTTT
-	TRBV5-1	TRBJ2-3	-	CASSLDRPSNTDTQYF	TGCGCCAGCAGCTTGGATAGGCCTTCGAACACAGATACGCAGTATTTT
TRBD1	TRBV10-3	TRBJ1-1	-	CAISERTGGTNTEAFF	TGTGCCATCAGTGAGCGGACAGGGGGGACGAACACTGAAGCTTTCTTT
-	TRBV3-1/TRBV3-2	TRBJ2-3	-	CASSQGDTQYF	TGTGCCAGCAGCCAAGGGGATACGCAGTATTTT